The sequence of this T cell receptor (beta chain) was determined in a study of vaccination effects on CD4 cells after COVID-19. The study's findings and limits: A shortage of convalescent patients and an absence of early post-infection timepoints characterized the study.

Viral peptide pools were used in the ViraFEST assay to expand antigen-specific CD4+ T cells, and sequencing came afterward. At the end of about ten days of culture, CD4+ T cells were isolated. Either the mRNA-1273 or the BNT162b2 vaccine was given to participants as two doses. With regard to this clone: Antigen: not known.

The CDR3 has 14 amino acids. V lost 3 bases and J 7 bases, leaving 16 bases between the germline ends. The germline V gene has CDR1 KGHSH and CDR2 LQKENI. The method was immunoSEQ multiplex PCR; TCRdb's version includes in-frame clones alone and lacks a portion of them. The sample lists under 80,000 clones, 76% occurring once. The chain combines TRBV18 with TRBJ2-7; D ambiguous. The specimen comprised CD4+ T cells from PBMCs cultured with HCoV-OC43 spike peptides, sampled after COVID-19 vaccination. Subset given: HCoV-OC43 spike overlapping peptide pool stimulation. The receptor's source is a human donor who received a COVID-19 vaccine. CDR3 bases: TGTGCCAGCTCACCTTCGGCGAGGTCGAGGGAGCAGTACGTC. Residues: CASSPSARSREQYV.